The next 26 T cell receptor beta chains were all read from a single sample in a study of OX40 agonist ivuxolimab in advanced cancers. Only in-frame clones appear in the TCRdb table, and some are missing; sequencing was by immunoSEQ multiplex PCR. The sample consists of more than 95,000 clones, under 95% of them appearing once. The sample here was CD4+ or CD8+ T cells sorted from blood, taken in a trial of the OX40 agonist ivuxolimab. Receptors originate from an adult with an advanced solid tumor such as melanoma, head and neck, liver or kidney cancer.

This rearrangement joins TRBV28 to TRBJ2-6, with D tentatively TRBD1 or TRBD2 (6 bases each). Trimming left V 4 bases short and J 2 bases short, with 9 bases between. The germline CDR1 and CDR2 sequences are MDHEN and SYDVKM. This CDR3 has 15 amino acids. The CDR3 region is CASSSGGAGANVLTF. Written as DNA, the CDR3 is TGTGCCAGCAGTTCCGGGGGCGCTGGGGCCAACGTCCTGACTTTC.

The chain combines TRBV27 with TRBJ1-1, with D unclear. V was pared by 8 bases and J by 1 base, with 17 bases between. The germline gives CDR1 MNHEY, CDR2 SMNVEV (reference sequence). CDR3 length: 15 amino acids. This CDR3 reads CASGLRAVENTEAFF. The CDR3 DNA follows: TGTGCCAGCGGATTACGGGCGGTTGAGAACACTGAAGCTTTCTTT.

The DNA for the CDR3 is TGTGCCAGCTCACCATCCGAGACAGGCGGGAGTGAGCAGTACTTC. It yields the protein CASSPSETGGSEQYF. The chain carries TRBV18 and TRBJ2-7; D is perhaps TRBD2 (7 bases). Trimming took 2 bases from V and 7 from J, leaving 18 bases between them. Germline CDR1 KGHSH, CDR2 LQKENI. The CDR3 loop spans 15 amino acids.

The J gene is TRBJ2-3, the V gene TRBV5-1, with 7 nucleotides matching TRBD2. The CDR3 sequence is 14 residues long. Germline V CDR1 and CDR2: SGHRS, YFSETQ. V shed 1 base, J shed 6 bases, and the junction held 5 bases outside the gene matches. DNA of the CDR3: TGCGCCAGCAGCTTGTCGGGAGCGGGGGATACGCAGTATTTT. It translates to CASSLSGAGDTQYF. The complete variable domain, with remaining parts taken from reference TRBV5-1 and TRBJ2-3, reads KAGVTQTPRYLIKTRGQQVTLSCSPISGHRSVSWYQQTPGQGLQFLFEYFSETQRNKGNFPGRFSGRQFSNSRSEMNVSTLELGDSALYLCASSLSGAGDTQYFGPGTRLTVL.

The V and J genes are TRBV6-5 and TRBJ2-5; 9 bases fit TRBD1. V was clipped by 2 bases and J by 3 bases; unmatched bases: 4. Germline CDR1 and CDR2: MNHEY and SVGAGI. The CDR3 sequence is 15 residues long. CDR3 region: CASSYLGQGEETQYF. CDR3 DNA: TGTGCCAGCAGTTACCTGGGACAGGGAGAAGAGACCCAGTACTTC.

The chain recombines TRBV5-1 with TRBJ1-6, with TRBD1 matching over 10 bases. J gave up 4 bases and V 4 bases, and 2 bases lay outside the gene matches. Per the germline V gene, CDR1 is SGHRS and CDR2 is YFSETQ. CDR3 length: 15 residues. This CDR3 reads CASSTGQGYNSPLHF. CDR3 DNA sequence: TGCGCCAGCAGCACGGGACAGGGGTATAATTCACCCCTCCACTTT.

V gene TRBV5-1 combines with J gene TRBJ2-5; 9 bases align to TRBD2. The J call is uncertain, as TRBJ2-7 better fits the DNA end. The CDR3 is made up of 16 amino acids. Germline V gene sequence: CDR1 SGHRS, CDR2 YFSETQ. CDR3 sequence (DNA): TGCGCCAGCAGCTTGGATTATAGCGGGAGCTCCTACGAGCAGTACTTC. This gives the protein CASSLDYSGSSYEQYF.

The V gene is TRBV2, the J gene TRBJ1-2; D call uncertain. With 8 bases removed from V and 0 bases from J, the gap between germline ends came to 10 bases. Germline V gives CDR1 SNHLY, CDR2 FYNNEI. The CDR3 is 13 amino acids. The CDR3 spells CASLRQANYGYTF. CDR3 sequence (DNA): TGTGCCAGCCTTCGGCAGGCTAACTATGGCTACACCTTC.

The V call is TRBV6-1, the J call TRBJ2-6; D is possibly TRBD1 or TRBD2 (5 bases each). Germline CDR1 MNHNS, CDR2 SASEGT. The ends were cut back, 1 base at V and 4 bases at J, with 8 bases in the middle. This CDR3 has 15 amino acids. CDR3 coding DNA: TGTGCCAGCAGTGAAGTAGGGACCGGGGCCAACGTCCTGACTTTC. Amino acid sequence: CASSEVGTGANVLTF.

The chain is built from TRBV7-9 and TRBJ1-3; D possibly corresponds to TRBD1 (6 bases). Germline CDR1 SEHNR, CDR2 FQNEAQ (reference sequence). V gave up 2 bases and J gave up 4 bases, with 9 bases separating them. The CDR3 loop spans 14 amino acids. CDR3 amino acids: CASSLMDSGNTIYF. CDR3 sequence (DNA): TGTGCCAGCAGCTTAATGGACAGCGGAAACACCATATATTTT.

This clone is a singleton in its sample. The chain has TRBV28 and TRBJ1-5, with D maybe TRBD1 (6 bases). Trimming cost V 8 bases and J 11 bases, with 22 bases left between them. Germline CDR1 reads MDHEN; CDR2 reads SYDVKM. The CDR3 is 14 residues long. In DNA form, the CDR3 reads TGTGCCAGCGGGGGGGGCCAGGCTGGCGGGTCCCAGCATTTT. The encoded protein is CASGGGQAGGSQHF.

This rearrangement joins TRBV6-5 to TRBJ2-5; 7 nucleotides agree with TRBD2. There are 15 residues in the CDR3. In germline, CDR1 is MNHEY, CDR2 SVGAGI. V trimming: 2 bases; J trimming: 5 bases; junction bases outside the gene matches: 8. CDR3 bases: TGTGCCAGCAGTTACGGGCCAGAGGGAGGGGAGACCCAGTACTTC. Residues: CASSYGPEGGETQYF.

This chain connects TRBV19 to TRBJ2-1; 8 nucleotides agree with TRBD2. The CDR3 length is 14 residues. Germline V CDR1 and CDR2: LNHDA, SQIVND (reference sequence). With 5 bases clipped from V and 11 bases from J, the junction kept 11 bases outside the gene matches. This CDR3 is CASSDLAGRVKQFF. Here the CDR3 DNA reads TGTGCCAGTAGTGACCTAGCGGGCCGGGTAAAGCAGTTCTTC. The full variable domain, its missing parts supplied by reference TRBV19 and TRBJ2-1, is DGGITQSPKYLFRKEGQNVTLSCEQNLNHDAMYWYRQDPGQGLRLIYYSQIVNDFQKGDIAEGYSVSREKKESFPLTVTSAQKNPTAFYLCASSDLAGRVKQFFGPGTRLTVL.

This chain uses TRBV5-4 with TRBJ2-3; D gene unclear. V lost 4 bases and J 2 bases, leaving 8 bases between the germline ends. Germline CDR1 and CDR2: SGHNT and YYREEE (reference sequence). CDR3 size: 13 residues. The CDR3 loop reads CASSDGTTDTQYF. The CDR3 DNA follows: TGTGCCAGCAGCGATGGAACCACAGATACGCAGTATTTT.

The chain joins TRBV5-4 to TRBJ1-2, with TRBD1 matching 7 bases. The CDR3 consists of 14 residues. The junction had 4 bases not matched to a gene; V was cut back by 0 bases and J by 5 bases. The germline CDR1 and CDR2 sequences are SGHNT and YYREEE (reference sequence). CDR3 protein: CASSLGDSPYGYTF. In DNA, the CDR3 is TGTGCCAGCAGCTTGGGGGACAGTCCATATGGCTACACCTTC. Complete variable domain (other parts from reference TRBV5-4 and TRBJ1-2): ETGVTQSPTHLIKTRGQQVTLRCSSQSGHNTVSWYQQALGQGPQFIFQYYREEENGRGNFPPRFSGLQFPNYSSELNVNALELDDSALYLCASSLGDSPYGYTFGSGTRLTVV.

This chain links TRBV9 with TRBJ1-2, with 11 bases fitting TRBD1. The CDR3 has 15 residues. Unmatched junction bases numbered 6, after V lost 3 bases and J lost 5 bases. Germline-derived CDR1 and CDR2 are SGDLS and YYNGEE. CDR3 region: CASSDGQGAGYGYTF. The DNA for the CDR3 is TGTGCCAGCAGCGATGGACAGGGGGCGGGGTATGGCTACACCTTC.

The rearrangement uses TRBV19 and TRBJ2-1, with 7 bases lining up with TRBD2. Germline V gene sequence: CDR1 LNHDA, CDR2 SQIVND (reference sequence). Losses at the gene ends were 1 base for V and 4 bases for J; bases not matched to a gene: 7. There are 16 residues in the CDR3. CDR3 residues: CASSIGRRAGYNEQFF. DNA of the CDR3: TGTGCCAGTAGTATAGGACGGCGAGCGGGATACAATGAGCAGTTCTTC.

The rearrangement joins TRBV28 to TRBJ1-1; 9 bases agree with TRBD1. V shed 4 bases and J 3 bases; nucleotides not matched to a gene: 6. The germline gives CDR1 MDHEN, CDR2 SYDVKM. The CDR3 is 15 amino acids. CDR3 protein: CASSSPGQGYTEAFF. As DNA, the CDR3 is TGTGCCAGCAGTTCCCCGGGACAGGGATACACTGAAGCTTTCTTT. Variable domain in full (rest from reference TRBV28 and TRBJ1-1): DVKVTQSSRYLVKRTGEKVFLECVQDMDHENMFWYRQDPGLGLRLIYFSYDVKMKEKGDIPEGYSVSREKKERFSLILESASTNQTSMYLCASSSPGQGYTEAFFGQGTRLTVV.

This clone was detected once. The chain uses TRBV7-8 and TRBJ1-1; D is ambiguous. Trimming stripped 5 bases from V and 3 bases from J, with 7 bases between. Germline-derived CDR1 and CDR2 are SGHVS and FQNEAQ. CDR3 length: 12 amino acids. The DNA of the CDR3 is TGTGCCAGCAGCCCGGACGACACTGAAGCTTTCTTT. It codes for CASSPDDTEAFF.

This sequence joins TRBV7-9 and TRBJ1-3; D ambiguous. Per germline, CDR1 SEHNR and CDR2 FQNEAQ (reference sequence). CDR3 length: 13 amino acids. Trimming left V 6 bases short and J 0 bases short, with 6 bases between. This chain's CDR3 is CASRVVSGNTIYF. The CDR3 nucleotides are TGTGCCAGCAGGGTAGTCTCTGGAAACACCATATATTTT.

This sequence joins TRBV5-1 and TRBJ2-1; 7 bases line up with TRBD2. The germline V gene has CDR1 SGHRS and CDR2 YFSETQ. V lost 0 bases to trimming and J lost 0 bases; unmatched junction nucleotides: 3. This CDR3 has 16 residues. The CDR3 loop reads CASSLASGRSYNEQFF. The DNA for the CDR3 is TGCGCCAGCAGCTTGGCTAGCGGACGCTCCTACAATGAGCAGTTCTTC.

This clone came up a few times. This rearrangement joins TRBV7-9 to TRBJ1-4, with D unclear. Germline CDR1 is SEHNR and CDR2 is FQNEAQ (reference sequence). The CDR3 length is 14 residues. Trimming took off 5 bases at V and 5 bases at J, with 12 bases between the two ends. The CDR3 bases are TGTGCCAGCAGCCCCAGGACTGAGAATGAAAAACTGTTTTTT. Translating gives CASSPRTENEKLFF.

The sample holds a few counts of this clone. J is TRBJ1-2 and V is TRBV19; D gene ambiguous. Germline CDR1 LNHDA, CDR2 SQIVND (reference sequence). V was trimmed by 9 bases and J by 11 bases, leaving 19 bases between them. The CDR3 loop spans 12 amino acids. The CDR3, as DNA: TGTGCCAGCCGGGATGGGGTGTTTGGTTACACCTTC. Its protein is CASRDGVFGYTF.

The rearrangement links TRBV11-3 to TRBJ2-1; TRBD1 matches 8 bases. Germline trimming cut 3 bases from V and 8 bases from J; bases unmatched to any gene: 6. CDR1 SGHNT and CDR2 YENEEA come from the germline V gene. The CDR3 is 14 amino acids. CDR3 sequence (DNA): TGTGCCAGCAGCTTTGGGACAGGAGGCGATGAGCAGTTCTTC. Protein product: CASSFGTGGDEQFF.

The CDR3: CASSFTGQGADEQFF. CDR3 sequence (DNA): TGTGCCAGCAGCTTCACTGGACAGGGGGCGGATGAGCAGTTCTTC. The rearrangement links TRBV7-3 to TRBJ2-1; 11 bases line up with TRBD1. The CDR3 contains 15 residues. Germline-derived CDR1 and CDR2 are SGHTA and FQGTGA. V trimming: 3 bases; J trimming: 8 bases; junction bases outside the gene matches: 6.

The rearrangement uses TRBV2 and TRBJ1-1, with no clear D. Germline CDR1 is SNHLY and CDR2 is FYNNEI. The CDR3 sequence is 14 residues long. V lost 0 bases and J lost 5, with 10 bases in between. Here the CDR3 reads CASSEAGRVTEAFF. CDR3 coding DNA: TGTGCCAGCAGTGAAGCGGGGAGGGTGACTGAAGCTTTCTTT. Filled out from reference TRBV2 and TRBJ1-1, the complete variable domain reads EPEVTQTPSHQVTQMGQEVILRCVPISNHLYFYWYRQILGQKVEFLVSFYNNEISEKSEIFDDQFSVERPDGSNFTLKIRSTKLEDSAMYFCASSEAGRVTEAFFGQGTRLTVV.